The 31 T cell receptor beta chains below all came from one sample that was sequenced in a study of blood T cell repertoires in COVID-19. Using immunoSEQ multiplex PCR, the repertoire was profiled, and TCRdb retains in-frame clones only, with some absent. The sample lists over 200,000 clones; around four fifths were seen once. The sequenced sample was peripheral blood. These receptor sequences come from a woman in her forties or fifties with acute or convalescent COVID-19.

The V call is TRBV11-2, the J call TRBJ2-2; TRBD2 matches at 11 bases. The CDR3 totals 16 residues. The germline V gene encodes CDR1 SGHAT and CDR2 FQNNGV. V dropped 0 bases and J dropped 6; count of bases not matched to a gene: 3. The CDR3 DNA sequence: TGTGCCAGCAGCTTAGATCCGGGACTAGCGGCCGGGGAGCTGTTTTTT. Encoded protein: CASSLDPGLAAGELFF. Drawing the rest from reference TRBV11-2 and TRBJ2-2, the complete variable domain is EAGVAQSPRYKIIEKRQSVAFWCNPISGHATLYWYQQILGQGPKLLIQFQNNGVVDDSQLPKDRFSAERLKGVDSTLKIQPAKLEDSAVYLCASSLDPGLAAGELFFGEGSRLTVL.

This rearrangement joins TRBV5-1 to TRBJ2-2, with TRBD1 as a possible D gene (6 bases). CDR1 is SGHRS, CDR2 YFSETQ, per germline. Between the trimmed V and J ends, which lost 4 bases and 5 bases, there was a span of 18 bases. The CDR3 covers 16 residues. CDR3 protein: CASSARSQGRTGELFF. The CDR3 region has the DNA TGCGCCAGCAGCGCGAGGTCGCAGGGGAGAACCGGGGAGCTGTTTTTT.

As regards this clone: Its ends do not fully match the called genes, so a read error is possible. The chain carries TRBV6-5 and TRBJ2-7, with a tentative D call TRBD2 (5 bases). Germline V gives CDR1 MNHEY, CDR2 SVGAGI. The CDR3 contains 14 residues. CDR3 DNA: TGTGCCAGCAGTGACTCCCGGGGTGGCCACGAGCAGTACTTC. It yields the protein CASSDSRGGHEQYF.

In nucleotides, the CDR3 is TGTGCCAGTAGTATTACCGCGTTACAAGGCGGCACTGAAGCTTTCTTT. As protein: CASSITALQGGTEAFF. V is TRBV19 and J is TRBJ1-1; D remains unclear. V lost 3 bases, J lost 4 bases, and 18 bases lay in between. The germline V gene encodes CDR1 LNHDA and CDR2 SQIVND (reference sequence). The CDR3 spans 16 residues.

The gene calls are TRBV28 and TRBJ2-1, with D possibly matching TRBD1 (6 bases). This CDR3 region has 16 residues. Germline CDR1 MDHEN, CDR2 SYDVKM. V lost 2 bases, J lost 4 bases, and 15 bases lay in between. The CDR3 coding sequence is TGTGCCAGCAGTTTAATTCGGGACAAGAAATACAATGAGCAGTTCTTC. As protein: CASSLIRDKKYNEQFF.

CDR3: CASRRDRRLSTNTEAFF. The CDR3, as DNA: TGCGCCAGCAGACGGGACAGAAGACTAAGTACGAACACTGAAGCTTTCTTT. The rearrangement uses TRBV23-1 and TRBJ1-1; 7 bases fit TRBD1. TRBV23-1 carries the ORF label, with uncertain function. The CDR3 runs 17 residues. The junction had 14 bases not matched to a gene; V was cut back by 6 bases and J by 1 base.

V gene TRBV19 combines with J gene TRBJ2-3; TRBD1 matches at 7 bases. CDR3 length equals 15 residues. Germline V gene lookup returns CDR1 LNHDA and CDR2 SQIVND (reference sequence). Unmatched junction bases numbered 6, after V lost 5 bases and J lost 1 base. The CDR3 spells CASSATGTGTDTQYF. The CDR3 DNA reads TGTGCCAGTAGTGCCACCGGGACAGGCACAGATACGCAGTATTTT.

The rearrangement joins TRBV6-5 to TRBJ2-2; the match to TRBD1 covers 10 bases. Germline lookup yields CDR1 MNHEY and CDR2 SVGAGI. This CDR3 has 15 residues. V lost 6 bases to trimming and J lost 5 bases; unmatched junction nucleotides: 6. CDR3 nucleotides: TGTGCCAGCAGCCGTTGGACAGGGGGAACCGGGGAGCTGTTTTTT. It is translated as CASSRWTGGTGELFF.

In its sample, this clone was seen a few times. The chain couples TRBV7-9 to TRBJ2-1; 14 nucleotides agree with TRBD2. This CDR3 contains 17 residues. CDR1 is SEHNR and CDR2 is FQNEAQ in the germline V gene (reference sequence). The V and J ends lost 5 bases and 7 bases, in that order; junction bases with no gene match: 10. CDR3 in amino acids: CASSARLAGGPRNEQFF. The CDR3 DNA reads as TGTGCCAGCAGCGCCCGACTAGCGGGAGGGCCAAGAAATGAGCAGTTCTTC. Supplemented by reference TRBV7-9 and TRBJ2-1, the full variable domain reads DTGVSQNPRHKITKRGQNVTFRCDPISEHNRLYWYRQTLGQGPEFLTYFQNEAQLEKSRLLSDRFSAERPKGSFSTLEIQRTEQGDSAMYLCASSARLAGGPRNEQFFGPGTRLTVL.

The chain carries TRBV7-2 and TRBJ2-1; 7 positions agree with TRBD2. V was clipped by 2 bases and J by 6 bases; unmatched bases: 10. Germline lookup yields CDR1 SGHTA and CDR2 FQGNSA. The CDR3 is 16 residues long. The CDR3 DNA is TGTGCCAGCAGCTTATTTGGCGGGAGTCTGGTCAATGAGCAGTTCTTC. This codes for CASSLFGGSLVNEQFF. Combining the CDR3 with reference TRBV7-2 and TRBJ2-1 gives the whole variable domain GAGVSQSPSNKVTEKGKDVELRCDPISGHTALYWYRQSLGQGLEFLIYFQGNSAPDKSGLPSDRFSAERTGGSVSTLTIQRTQQEDSAVYLCASSLFGGSLVNEQFFGPGTRLTVL.

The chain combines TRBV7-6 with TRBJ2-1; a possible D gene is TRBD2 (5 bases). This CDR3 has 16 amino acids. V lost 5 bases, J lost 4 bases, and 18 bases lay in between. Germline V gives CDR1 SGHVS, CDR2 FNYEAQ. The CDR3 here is CASSQRARSLYNEQFF. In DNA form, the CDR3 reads TGTGCCAGCAGCCAGAGGGCGCGGTCTTTATACAATGAGCAGTTCTTC.

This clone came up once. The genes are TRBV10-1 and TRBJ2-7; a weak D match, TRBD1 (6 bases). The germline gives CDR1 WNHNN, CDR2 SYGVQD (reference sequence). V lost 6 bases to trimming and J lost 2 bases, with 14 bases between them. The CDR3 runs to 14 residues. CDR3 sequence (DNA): TGCGCCAGCAGCCCGGGACACACTACCTACGAGCAGTACTTC. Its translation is CASSPGHTTYEQYF.

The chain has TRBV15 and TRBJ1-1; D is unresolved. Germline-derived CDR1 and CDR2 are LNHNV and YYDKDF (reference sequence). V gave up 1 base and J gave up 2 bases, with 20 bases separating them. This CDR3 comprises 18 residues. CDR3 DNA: TGTGCCACCAGCAGAGGGAAGGGAACAAGAGGGTCCAACACTGAAGCTTTCTTT. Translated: CATSRGKGTRGSNTEAFF.

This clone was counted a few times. CDR3 sequence: CASRRTGGQVNYGYTF. CDR3 DNA sequence: TGTGCCAGTAGACGGACAGGTGGGCAGGTTAACTATGGCTACACCTTC. The chain uses TRBV19 and TRBJ1-2; 7 bases are a match to TRBD1. CDR3 length equals 16 residues. Germline V lookup: CDR1 LNHDA, CDR2 SQIVND (reference sequence). With V trimmed by 6 bases and J by 1 base, 11 bases remained unmatched.

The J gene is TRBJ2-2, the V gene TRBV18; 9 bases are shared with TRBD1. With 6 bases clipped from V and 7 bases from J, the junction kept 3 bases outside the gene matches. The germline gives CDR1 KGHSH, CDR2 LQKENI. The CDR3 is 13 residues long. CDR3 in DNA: TGTGCCAGCTCGAAGGACAGGGGCGGGGAGCTGTTTTTT. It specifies CASSKDRGGELFF.

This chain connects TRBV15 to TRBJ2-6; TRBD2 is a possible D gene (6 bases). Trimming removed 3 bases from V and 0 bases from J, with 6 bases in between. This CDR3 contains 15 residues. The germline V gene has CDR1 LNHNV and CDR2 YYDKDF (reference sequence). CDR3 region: CATSSGGSGANVLTF. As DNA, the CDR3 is TGTGCCACCAGCAGCGGGGGCTCTGGGGCCAACGTCCTGACTTTC.

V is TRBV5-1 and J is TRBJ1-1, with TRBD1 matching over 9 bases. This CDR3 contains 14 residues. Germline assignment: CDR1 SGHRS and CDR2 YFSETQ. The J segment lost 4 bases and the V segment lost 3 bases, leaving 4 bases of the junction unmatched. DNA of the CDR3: TGCGCCAGCAGCTCCGGACAGGGGCCCACTGAAGCTTTCTTT. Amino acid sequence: CASSSGQGPTEAFF. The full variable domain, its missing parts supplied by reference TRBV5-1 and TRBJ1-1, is KAGVTQTPRYLIKTRGQQVTLSCSPISGHRSVSWYQQTPGQGLQFLFEYFSETQRNKGNFPGRFSGRQFSNSRSEMNVSTLELGDSALYLCASSSGQGPTEAFFGQGTRLTVV.

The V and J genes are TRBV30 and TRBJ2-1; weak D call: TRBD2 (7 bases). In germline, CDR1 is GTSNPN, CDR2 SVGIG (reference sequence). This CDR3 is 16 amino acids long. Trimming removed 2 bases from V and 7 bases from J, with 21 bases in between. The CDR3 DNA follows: TGTGCCTGGAGTAGGGGGGCGGGAGTTTTATCGAATGAGCAGTTCTTC. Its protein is CAWSRGAGVLSNEQFF.

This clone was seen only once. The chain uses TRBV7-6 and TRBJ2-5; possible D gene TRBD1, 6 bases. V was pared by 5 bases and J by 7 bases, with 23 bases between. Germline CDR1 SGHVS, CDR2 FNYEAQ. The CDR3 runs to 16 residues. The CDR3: CASSLSPGPDRTTQYF. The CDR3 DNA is TGTGCCAGCAGCCTTTCCCCGGGTCCCGACAGGACGACCCAGTACTTC.

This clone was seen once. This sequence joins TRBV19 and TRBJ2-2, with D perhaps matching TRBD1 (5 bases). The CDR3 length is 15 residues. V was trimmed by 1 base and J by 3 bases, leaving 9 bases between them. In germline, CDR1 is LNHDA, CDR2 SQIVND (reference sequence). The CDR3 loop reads CASSIVTVYTGELFF. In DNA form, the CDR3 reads TGTGCCAGTAGTATAGTGACAGTTTACACCGGGGAGCTGTTTTTT.

This CDR3 reads CASSPRGNYEQYF. The CDR3 DNA reads TGTGCCAGCAGCCCCCGGGGAAACTACGAGCAGTACTTC. The chain combines TRBV3-1 (or the pseudogene TRBV3-2) with TRBJ2-7; a weak D match, TRBD2 (5 bases). Looked up from germline, CDR1 is LGHDT and CDR2 is YNNKEL (reference sequence). This CDR3 has 13 amino acids. V was clipped by 4 bases and J by 3 bases, with 10 bases between them.

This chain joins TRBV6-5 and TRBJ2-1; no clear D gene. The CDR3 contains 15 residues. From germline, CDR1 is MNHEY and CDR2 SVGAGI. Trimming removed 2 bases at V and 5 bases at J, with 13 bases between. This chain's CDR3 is CASSYRPGGNNEQFF. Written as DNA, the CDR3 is TGTGCCAGCAGTTACAGACCCGGCGGTAACAATGAGCAGTTCTTC.

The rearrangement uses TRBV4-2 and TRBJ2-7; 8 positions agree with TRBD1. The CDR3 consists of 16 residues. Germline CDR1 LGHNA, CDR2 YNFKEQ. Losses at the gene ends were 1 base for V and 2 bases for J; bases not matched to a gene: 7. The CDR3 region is CASSQALQGATYEQYF. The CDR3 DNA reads TGTGCCAGCAGCCAAGCGTTGCAGGGGGCGACCTACGAGCAGTACTTC.

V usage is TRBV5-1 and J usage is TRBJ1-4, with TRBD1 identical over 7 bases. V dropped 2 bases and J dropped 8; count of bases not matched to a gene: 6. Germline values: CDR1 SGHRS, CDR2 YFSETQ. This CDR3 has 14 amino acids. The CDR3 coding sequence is TGCGCCAGCAGCTTATGGGACAGCCGCGAAAAACTGTTTTTT. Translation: CASSLWDSREKLFF.

The CDR3 nucleotides are TGTGCCAGCAGCTTGGTAGGTAGCGCCCAATACAATGAGCAGTTCTTC. It codes for CASSLVGSAQYNEQFF. The chain combines TRBV5-6 with TRBJ2-1; D might be TRBD2 (5 bases). With 0 bases removed from V and 4 bases from J, the gap between germline ends came to 14 bases. Germline CDR1 SGHDT, CDR2 YYEEEE. CDR3 size: 16 residues.

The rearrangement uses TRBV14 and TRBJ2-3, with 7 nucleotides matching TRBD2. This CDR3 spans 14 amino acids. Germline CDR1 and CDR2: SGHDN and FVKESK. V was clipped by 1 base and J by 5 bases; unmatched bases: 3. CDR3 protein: CASSQGGLRDTQYF. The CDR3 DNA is TGTGCCAGCAGCCAAGGGGGACTAAGAGATACGCAGTATTTT.

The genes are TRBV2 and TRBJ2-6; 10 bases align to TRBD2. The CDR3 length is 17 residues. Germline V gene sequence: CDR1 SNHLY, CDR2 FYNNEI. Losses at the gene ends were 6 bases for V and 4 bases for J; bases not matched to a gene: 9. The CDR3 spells CASRGLAGVGGANVLTF. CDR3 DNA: TGTGCCAGCAGGGGGCTAGCGGGAGTGGGAGGGGCCAACGTCCTGACTTTC.

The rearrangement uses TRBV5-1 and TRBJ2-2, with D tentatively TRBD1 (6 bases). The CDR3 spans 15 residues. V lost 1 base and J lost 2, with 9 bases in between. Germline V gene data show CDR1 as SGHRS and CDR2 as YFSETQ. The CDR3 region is CASSLTGSNTGELFF. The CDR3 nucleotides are TGCGCCAGCAGCTTGACAGGGAGTAACACCGGGGAGCTGTTTTTT.

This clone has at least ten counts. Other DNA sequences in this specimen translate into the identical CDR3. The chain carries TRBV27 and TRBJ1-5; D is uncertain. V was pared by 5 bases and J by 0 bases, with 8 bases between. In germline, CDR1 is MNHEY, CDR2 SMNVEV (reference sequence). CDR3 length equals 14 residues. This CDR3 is CASSPRYSNQPQHF. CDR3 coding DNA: TGTGCCAGCAGTCCTCGGTATAGCAATCAGCCCCAGCATTTT.

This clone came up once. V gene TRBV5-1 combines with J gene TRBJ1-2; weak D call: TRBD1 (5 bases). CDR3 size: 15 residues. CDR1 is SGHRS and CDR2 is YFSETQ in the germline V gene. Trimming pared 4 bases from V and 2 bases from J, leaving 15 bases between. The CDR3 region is CASSPGGVGNYGYTF. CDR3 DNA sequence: TGCGCCAGCAGCCCCGGGGGGGTTGGCAACTATGGCTACACCTTC.

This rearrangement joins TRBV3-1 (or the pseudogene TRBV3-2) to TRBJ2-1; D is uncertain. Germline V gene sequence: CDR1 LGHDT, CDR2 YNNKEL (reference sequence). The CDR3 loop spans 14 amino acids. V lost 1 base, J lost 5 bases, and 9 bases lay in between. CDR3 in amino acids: CASSQGGGNNEQFF. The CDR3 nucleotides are TGTGCCAGCAGCCAAGGAGGTGGCAACAATGAGCAGTTCTTC.